A single sample is the source of the 31 T cell receptor beta chains below, sequenced in a study of blood T cell repertoires in COVID-19. Assay: immunoSEQ multiplex PCR; the TCRdb copy retains only in-frame clones and omits some. The table shows fewer than 90,000 clones, with roughly 90% occurring only once. Sequenced material: peripheral blood. These receptors were collected from a man between 25 and 39 years old with acute or convalescent COVID-19.

This chain joins TRBV21-1 and TRBJ2-7; the D call of TRBD2 is as the table states it, not checked on the DNA. TRBV21-1 is flagged as a pseudogene. The CDR3 sequence is 14 residues long. CDR3 nucleotide sequence: TGTGCCACCCAAGATCCGGGACTAGAACCCGAGCAGTACTTC. This codes for CATQDPGLEPEQYF.

This clone was found once. The J gene is TRBJ1-1, the V gene TRBV4-2; the D is unclear. Germline CDR1 is LGHNA and CDR2 is YNFKEQ. Trimming removed 4 bases from V and 6 bases from J, with 12 bases in between. This CDR3 has 13 amino acids. DNA of the CDR3: TGTGCCAGCAGCCGCGATTGGCGGGCTGAAGCTTTCTTT. It specifies CASSRDWRAEAFF.

By sample share, this clone is medium-sized (0.01 to 0.1%). V and J are TRBV7-9 and TRBJ1-1; D not certain. This CDR3 comprises 13 residues. V was shortened by 1 base and J by 1 base, with 4 bases between the two germline ends. CDR1 is SEHNR, CDR2 FQNEAQ, per germline (reference sequence). CDR3 DNA: TGTGCCAGCAGCTTAGTACAGAACACTGAAGCTTTCTTT. Protein product: CASSLVQNTEAFF.

This rearrangement joins TRBV28 to TRBJ1-2; 7 positions agree with TRBD1. Germline V gene lookup returns CDR1 MDHEN and CDR2 SYDVKM. The length of the CDR3 is 10 residues. The CDR3 is CVSQGNGYTF. DNA of the CDR3: TGTGTCTCACAGGGGAATGGCTACACCTTC.

V usage is TRBV5-1 and J usage is TRBJ1-1; D possibly corresponds to TRBD1 (5 bases). The ends were cut back, 0 bases at V and 5 bases at J, with 8 bases in the middle. The CDR3 sequence is 13 residues long. Germline CDR1 and CDR2: SGHRS and YFSETQ. CDR3 bases: TGCGCCAGCAGCTTGGGACAGATAACTGAAGCTTTCTTT. It yields the protein CASSLGQITEAFF.

This clone has just one count. The J gene is TRBJ2-3, the V gene TRBV11-2, with D unclear. The CDR3 covers 13 residues. CDR1 SGHAT and CDR2 FQNNGV come from the germline V gene. Deletions cut 3 bases from V and 2 bases from J, with 6 bases between. CDR3 in DNA: TGTGCCAGCAGCTTGAGTCCCACAGATACGCAGTATTTT. Residues: CASSLSPTDTQYF.

The CDR3 DNA reads as TGTGCCAGCAGCCCGGGGAGAGGCACATACAATGAGCAGTTCTTC. Protein product: CASSPGRGTYNEQFF. The chain is built from TRBV6-5 and TRBJ2-1; tentative D call: TRBD2 (5 bases). V was shortened by 6 bases and J by 4 bases, with 16 bases between the two germline ends. The CDR3 is 15 residues long. The germline V gene encodes CDR1 MNHEY and CDR2 SVGAGI.

DNA of the CDR3: TGTGCCAGCAGCTTAGCACTAGCGGAGCAGTTCTTC. This sequence encodes CASSLALAEQFF. The chain is built from TRBV11-2 and TRBJ2-1; 7 positions agree with TRBD2. V dropped 1 base and J dropped 10; count of bases not matched to a gene: 1. The CDR3 sequence is 12 residues long. The germline CDR1 and CDR2 sequences are SGHAT and FQNNGV.

This rearrangement joins TRBV28 to TRBJ2-5, with 9 positions matching TRBD2. With 3 bases clipped from V and 1 base from J, the junction kept 3 bases outside the gene matches. Germline-derived CDR1 and CDR2 are MDHEN and SYDVKM. The CDR3 has 15 residues. The CDR3 here is CASSFLAGVQETQYF. CDR3 DNA sequence: TGTGCCAGCAGTTTCTTAGCGGGAGTCCAAGAGACCCAGTACTTC. Full variable domain (remainder filled in from reference TRBV28 and TRBJ2-5): DVKVTQSSRYLVKRTGEKVFLECVQDMDHENMFWYRQDPGLGLRLIYFSYDVKMKEKGDIPEGYSVSREKKERFSLILESASTNQTSMYLCASSFLAGVQETQYFGPGTRLLVL.

In DNA, the CDR3 is TGTGCCAGCAGCTCGGAGGGGCTTCAGCCCCAGCATTTT. The encoded protein is CASSSEGLQPQHF. J is TRBJ1-5 and V is TRBV3-1 (or the pseudogene TRBV3-2), with D possibly TRBD1 on 5 matching bases. There are 13 residues in the CDR3. Trimming cost V 5 bases and J 6 bases, with 11 bases left between them. Germline V gene lookup returns CDR1 LGHDT and CDR2 YNNKEL (reference sequence).

This clone has a single count. V gene TRBV10-3 combines with J gene TRBJ2-3; 10 nucleotides agree with TRBD2. The V gene end was trimmed by 5 bases and the J gene end by 3 bases; junction bases not matched to a gene: 5. This CDR3 comprises 15 residues. Germline CDR1 and CDR2: ENHRY and SYGVKD. The CDR3 coding sequence is TGTGCCATCAGTCCGGGACTAGCGTCGACAGATACGCAGTATTTT. Its translation is CAISPGLASTDTQYF.

The chain employs TRBV15 and TRBJ2-7, with D possibly matching TRBD1 (6 bases). Germline CDR1 and CDR2: LNHNV and YYDKDF (reference sequence). Trimming took off 0 bases at V and 4 bases at J, with 16 bases between the two ends. This CDR3 is 16 amino acids long. CDR3: CATSRDRSTGFYEQYF. For the CDR3, the DNA is TGTGCCACCAGCAGAGATAGGTCCACAGGGTTTTACGAGCAGTACTTC.

J is TRBJ2-3 and V is TRBV4-1; D is unclear. CDR1 and CDR2 from the germline V gene are MGHRA and YSYEKL. V lost 0 bases, J lost 3 bases, and 13 bases lay in between. The CDR3 spans 16 residues. In DNA form, the CDR3 reads TGCGCCAGCAGCCAAGACCCAGTCAGTTGGACAGATACGCAGTATTTT. This codes for CASSQDPVSWTDTQYF.

The V call is TRBV10-3, the J call TRBJ1-2, with D hard to call. This CDR3 contains 13 residues. Per the germline V gene, CDR1 is ENHRY and CDR2 is SYGVKD. V was clipped by 5 bases and J by 3 bases, with 10 bases between them. The CDR3 sequence is CAISPEGDYGYTF. In nucleotides, the CDR3 is TGTGCCATCAGTCCGGAGGGAGACTATGGCTACACCTTC.

The genes are TRBV19 and TRBJ1-5, with TRBD1 as a possible D gene (6 bases). Between the trimmed V and J ends, which lost 6 bases and 2 bases, there was a span of 20 bases. Germline V CDR1 and CDR2: LNHDA, SQIVND (reference sequence). This CDR3 has 17 residues. The CDR3 bases are TGTGCCAGTAGAGTAACAGCCCAGACAGGTGGCAATCAGCCCCAGCATTTT. Translation: CASRVTAQTGGNQPQHF.

The V call is TRBV19, the J call TRBJ2-5; D remains ambiguous. V gave up 6 bases and J gave up 1 base, with 6 bases separating them. Germline V gene sequence: CDR1 LNHDA, CDR2 SQIVND (reference sequence). The CDR3 is 12 amino acids. The CDR3 protein is CASRDTQETQYF. CDR3 in DNA: TGTGCCAGTAGAGACACCCAAGAGACCCAGTACTTC.

The rearrangement links TRBV4-3 to TRBJ2-2; 11 nucleotides align to TRBD2. After removal of 2 bases from V and 7 bases from J, the junction contained 6 bases not matched to a gene. CDR1 LGHNA and CDR2 YSLEER come from the germline V gene. The CDR3 spans 16 residues. CDR3 protein: CASSQTSGSIGGELFF. The CDR3 DNA reads TGCGCCAGCAGCCAAACTAGCGGGAGTATTGGCGGGGAGCTGTTTTTT.

Only a few counts were recorded for this clone. This chain uses TRBV28 with TRBJ2-1; unclear D gene. The germline V gene encodes CDR1 MDHEN and CDR2 SYDVKM. V was pared by 11 bases and J by 5 bases, with 13 bases between. The CDR3 sequence is 12 residues long. CDR3 loop: CALRGAHNEQFF. The CDR3 region has the DNA TGTGCCCTGCGAGGTGCCCACAATGAGCAGTTCTTC.

The chain recombines TRBV4-3 with TRBJ2-1; 7 nucleotides match TRBD2. Germline V gene lookup returns CDR1 LGHNA and CDR2 YSLEER. With V trimmed by 0 bases and J by 4 bases, 15 bases remained unmatched. The CDR3 sequence is 19 residues long. CDR3 in amino acids: CASSQEFLGSGRQYNEQFF. CDR3 DNA sequence: TGCGCCAGCAGCCAAGAGTTCCTTGGTAGCGGGCGCCAATACAATGAGCAGTTCTTC.

Of note for this clone: The same CDR3 arises from other DNA sequences in this sample as well. V usage is TRBV4-2 and J usage is TRBJ2-7, with 13 bases fitting TRBD2. The germline V gene encodes CDR1 LGHNA and CDR2 YNFKEQ. This CDR3 has 15 amino acids. Unmatched junction bases numbered 1, after V lost 1 base and J lost 4 bases. The CDR3 is CASSQGLAGGYEQYF. CDR3 coding DNA: TGTGCCAGCAGCCAAGGACTAGCGGGAGGTTACGAGCAGTACTTC.

This sequence joins TRBV28 and TRBJ2-7; 9 bases line up with TRBD2. This CDR3 has 14 amino acids. CDR1 is MDHEN and CDR2 is SYDVKM in the germline V gene. With V trimmed by 6 bases and J by 7 bases, 10 bases remained unmatched. CDR3 DNA sequence: TGTGCCAGCAGGTGGCGGGAGGGGTTTCGGGAGCAGTACTTC. Its translation is CASRWREGFREQYF. Supplemented by reference TRBV28 and TRBJ2-7, the full variable domain reads DVKVTQSSRYLVKRTGEKVFLECVQDMDHENMFWYRQDPGLGLRLIYFSYDVKMKEKGDIPEGYSVSREKKERFSLILESASTNQTSMYLCASRWREGFREQYFGPGTRLTVT.

This chain joins TRBV6-5 and TRBJ1-1; no clear D gene. The CDR3 runs 14 residues. V was shortened by 6 bases and J by 5 bases, with 16 bases between the two germline ends. Germline loops: CDR1 MNHEY, CDR2 SVGAGI. CDR3 bases: TGTGCCAGCAGAAGTCTCGGGGAGAGGACTGAAGCTTTCTTT. The encoded protein is CASRSLGERTEAFF.

The chain joins TRBV28 to TRBJ2-7; perhaps TRBD1 as D (6 bases). The germline V and J ends were trimmed by 0 bases and 4 bases, with 10 bases remaining between them. This CDR3 is 14 amino acids long. Per germline, CDR1 MDHEN and CDR2 SYDVKM. The CDR3 coding sequence is TGTGCCAGCAGTTTATGGGGGGCTAGTTACGAGCAGTACTTC. It encodes CASSLWGASYEQYF.

The rearrangement links TRBV10-3 to TRBJ2-1; D perhaps matches TRBD1 (6 bases). Trimming shortened V by 4 bases and J by 8 bases, and 9 bases separated the two germline ends. The germline V gene has CDR1 ENHRY and CDR2 SYGVKD. This CDR3 comprises 12 residues. As DNA, the CDR3 is TGTGCCATCAGTGTACAGGGCTATGAGCAGTTCTTC. Its protein product is CAISVQGYEQFF.

The rearrangement links TRBV24-1 to TRBJ2-5; 12 bases line up with TRBD2. The CDR3 runs 18 residues. Germline loops: CDR1 KGHDR, CDR2 SFDVKD. V lost 3 bases and J lost 3; bases outside the gene matches: 10. The CDR3 region has the DNA TGTGCCACCAGTGATGTGACTAGCGGGAGAGGAACGGAAGAGACCCAGTACTTC. Translating it yields CATSDVTSGRGTEETQYF.

The chain carries TRBV5-1 and TRBJ1-4; 10 nucleotides match TRBD1. CDR1 SGHRS and CDR2 YFSETQ come from the germline V gene. The CDR3 contains 16 residues. V shed 0 bases, J shed 4 bases, and the junction held 3 bases outside the gene matches. Here the CDR3 DNA reads TGCGCCAGCAGCTTGGGACAGGGGGCCAATAATGAAAAACTGTTTTTT. It encodes CASSLGQGANNEKLFF.

This chain links TRBV30 with TRBJ2-7, with D possibly being TRBD1 (5 bases). V was clipped by 1 base and J by 0 bases, with 7 bases between them. There are 13 residues in the CDR3. The germline V gene has CDR1 GTSNPN and CDR2 SVGIG (reference sequence). In DNA form, the CDR3 reads TGTGCCTGGAGTGCGACAGTCTCCTACGAGCAGTACTTC. This encodes CAWSATVSYEQYF.

The chain has TRBV19 and TRBJ2-7, with a possible D match to TRBD1 (5 bases). This CDR3 has 15 residues. The germline gives CDR1 LNHDA, CDR2 SQIVND (reference sequence). The V gene lost 1 base and the J gene lost 3 bases, with 13 bases spanning the gap. CDR3 DNA sequence: TGTGCCAGTAGTATAGTCGACAGCCTCCGCTACGAGCAGTACTTC. This codes for CASSIVDSLRYEQYF. The full variable domain, in which reference TRBV19 and TRBJ2-7 provide the parts outside the CDR3, is DGGITQSPKYLFRKEGQNVTLSCEQNLNHDAMYWYRQDPGQGLRLIYYSQIVNDFQKGDIAEGYSVSREKKESFPLTVTSAQKNPTAFYLCASSIVDSLRYEQYFGPGTRLTVT.

This rearrangement joins TRBV3-1 (or the pseudogene TRBV3-2) to TRBJ2-7; 7 bases agree with TRBD2. Germline CDR1 LGHDT, CDR2 YNNKEL (reference sequence). Trimming removed 0 bases from V and 5 bases from J; junction bases left unmatched: 16. The CDR3 length is 18 residues. The CDR3 nucleotides are TGTGCCAGCAGCCAAGACCTTTTTTGGATCTGCGGGAGTAACGAGCAGTACTTC. Translated: CASSQDLFWICGSNEQYF.

The rearrangement links TRBV28 to TRBJ2-5, with 11 nucleotides matching TRBD2. Germline lookup yields CDR1 MDHEN and CDR2 SYDVKM. V shed 6 bases and J 5 bases; nucleotides not matched to a gene: 14. The CDR3 totals 17 residues. DNA of the CDR3: TGTGCCAGCAGCCCCCGGGTGACTAGCGGGAAGGGGGAGACCCAGTACTTC. Amino acids: CASSPRVTSGKGETQYF.

This chain connects TRBV2 to TRBJ1-1; D might be TRBD1 (6 bases). The CDR3 has 14 residues. Germline CDR1 and CDR2: SNHLY and FYNNEI. Trimming removed 10 bases at V and 2 bases at J, with 17 bases between. CDR3 nucleotides: TGTGCCACCTCGTACAGGGCTTTAAACACTGAAGCTTTCTTT. Protein: CATSYRALNTEAFF.